The TCR beta chain described here comes from a study of blood T cell repertoires in COVID-19. The assay was immunoSEQ multiplex PCR, and TCRdb's table has in-frame clones only and misses some. The sample includes about 220,000 clones, less than 90% of them seen just once. Germline values: CDR1 SGDLS, CDR2 YYNGEE. CDR3 length: 14 residues. V was shortened by 0 bases and J by 5 bases, with 8 bases between the two germline ends. The TCR was taken from a woman aged 40-49 years who had recovered from COVID-19. The V gene is TRBV9, the J gene TRBJ2-2, with D perhaps matching TRBD1 (5 bases). Sample: PBMCs or T cells enriched from blood (not recorded which). The chain's CDR3 is CASSVDQGTGELFF. CDR3 DNA: TGTGCCAGCAGCGTAGACCAGGGAACCGGGGAGCTGTTTTTT.